This T cell receptor beta chain was retrieved from a study of cytotoxic CD8 clonotypes in ibrutinib-treated CLL. Study results and caveats: While tracking circulating CD8+ T-cell counts, baseline clonality exceeded that of age-matched healthy donors. Public clonotypes, rarely seen, contracted or held steady on treatment. At progression, clonality fell back toward baseline after rising at ibrutinib response.

On this clone itself: What it binds is not known.

V shed 4 bases and J shed 2 bases, with 16 bases lying between them. The germline V gene has CDR1 SQVTM and CDR2 ANQGSEA. This CDR3 region has 15 residues. TCRdb's table, derived via immunoSEQ multiplex PCR, lists solely in-frame clones and lacks some. The table lists about 28,000 clones, around 60% of them singletons. The clonotype was recovered from a human donor with chronic lymphocytic leukemia. Here the sequenced sample was PBMCs, taken before ibrutinib treatment. V is TRBV29-1 and J is TRBJ2-3; the D gene is possibly TRBD2 (5 bases). CDR3 region: CSVAAAPGSTDTQYF. The CDR3 DNA follows: TGCAGCGTTGCCGCGGCTCCGGGGTCCACAGATACGCAGTATTTT.